The 9 T cell receptor beta chains given below trace back to one sample, sequenced in a study of a mutant IDH1 vaccine in newly diagnosed glioma. Profiling relied on immunoSEQ multiplex PCR, and the TCRdb table lists in-frame clones only, not all of them. The sample lists tens of thousands of clones; about 91% were seen once. For these receptors, no antigen is known. Time point defined: week 5, during vaccination. Doses comprised 300 ug of mutant IDH1 20-mer peptide each, plus topical imiquimod. Material: PBMCs, obtained from a glioma patient whose treatment included an IDH1 peptide vaccine. These receptors originate from a woman in her 50s with glioma.

V and J are TRBV12-5 and TRBJ2-1, with 12 bases identical to TRBD2. Unmatched junction bases numbered 9, after V lost 5 bases and J lost 7 bases. Germline lookup yields CDR1 LGHNT and CDR2 FRNRAP. The CDR3 has 16 amino acids. The DNA of the CDR3 is TGTGCTAGTGGTCCCTCACCGACTAGCGGGAGAAATGAGCAGTTCTTC. Its translation is CASGPSPTSGRNEQFF. The complete variable domain, with remaining parts taken from reference TRBV12-5 and TRBJ2-1, reads DARVTQTPRHKVTEMGQEVTMRCQPILGHNTVFWYRQTMMQGLELLAYFRNRAPLDDSGMPKDRFSAEMPDATLATLKIQPSEPRDSAVYFCASGPSPTSGRNEQFFGPGTRLTVL.

The chain links TRBV5-1 to TRBJ1-1; D gene ambiguous. Germline values: CDR1 SGHRS, CDR2 YFSETQ. Trimming took off 0 bases at V and 0 bases at J, with 6 bases between the two ends. This CDR3 is built from 14 residues. CDR3 nucleotides: TGCGCCAGCAGCTTGGACAGTATGAACACTGAAGCTTTCTTT. This encodes CASSLDSMNTEAFF.

This chain links TRBV18 with TRBJ1-1; unclear D gene. The V gene's germline CDR1 is KGHSH and CDR2 LQKENI. The CDR3 spans 14 residues. Trimming removed 0 bases from V and 1 base from J, with 6 bases in between. Here the CDR3 reads CASSPPSRNTEAFF. The CDR3 nucleotides read TGTGCCAGCTCACCACCTAGCAGGAACACTGAAGCTTTCTTT. The full variable domain, completed using reference TRBV18 and TRBJ1-1, is NAGVMQNPRHLVRRRGQEARLRCSPMKGHSHVYWYRQLPEEGLKFMVYLQKENIIDESGMPKERFSAEFPKEGPSILRIQQVVRGDSAAYFCASSPPSRNTEAFFGQGTRLTVV.

This chain's CDR3 is CASSTRGLAISEQFF. The CDR3 DNA reads TGTGCCAGCAGCACCCGGGGACTAGCGATTAGTGAGCAGTTCTTC. This sequence joins TRBV13 and TRBJ2-1; 10 bases are shared with TRBD2. V gave up 5 bases and J gave up 9 bases; unmatched junction bases: 10. The germline gives CDR1 PRHDT, CDR2 FYEKMQ (reference sequence). The CDR3 has 15 residues.

V usage is TRBV6-6 and J usage is TRBJ1-4; D unclear. The CDR3 runs to 10 residues. Looked up from germline, CDR1 is MNHNY and CDR2 is SVGAGI (reference sequence). V was cut by 6 bases and J by 8 bases, with 4 bases left in between. CDR3 DNA: TGTGCCAGCAGGGGGGAAAAACTGTTTTTT. Translation gives CASRGEKLFF.

The chain recombines TRBV6-5 with TRBJ1-2; 8 nucleotides agree with TRBD1. Unmatched junction bases numbered 7, after V lost 5 bases and J lost 8 bases. CDR3 size: 13 residues. Germline CDR1 MNHEY, CDR2 SVGAGI. This CDR3 reads CASSPGQGGGYTF. CDR3 sequence (DNA): TGTGCCAGCAGTCCCGGACAGGGTGGCGGCTACACCTTC.

CDR3 sequence: CASGLTGPTYEQYF. CDR3 in DNA: TGTGCCAGCGGCCTCACAGGGCCGACCTACGAGCAGTACTTC. V and J are TRBV6-1 and TRBJ2-7; TRBD1 might be the D (6 bases). This CDR3 has 14 residues. Germline V gene sequence: CDR1 MNHNS, CDR2 SASEGT. The V gene lost 8 bases and the J gene lost 2 bases, with 16 bases spanning the gap.

This clone was recorded only once. At one end, the junction sequence differs from germline, possibly due to a read error. The chain links TRBV7-9 to TRBJ2-1; TRBD2 matches 10 bases. CDR3 length: 13 amino acids. In germline, CDR1 is SEHNR, CDR2 FQNEAQ (reference sequence). The CDR3 coding sequence is TGTGCCAGCAAGTGGACTAGCGGAGGGGTGACTCTCTTC. Translating it yields CASKWTSGGVTLF.

The chain carries TRBV7-3 and TRBJ1-1; TRBD1 aligns across 7 bases. The germline V gene has CDR1 SGHTA and CDR2 FQGTGA. V shed 4 bases, J shed 0 bases, and the junction held 2 bases outside the gene matches. The CDR3 runs to 14 residues. The CDR3 is CASSSGGMNTEAFF. In DNA form, the CDR3 reads TGTGCCAGCAGCTCAGGGGGAATGAACACTGAAGCTTTCTTT.